This T cell receptor (beta chain) was sequenced in a study of spatial heterogeneity in lung cancer. Whole-study results and caveats: Resection blood, more than follow-up blood, showed ubiquitous expanded tumor TCRs.

The V end was cut by 5 bases, the J end by 2 bases, with 13 bases between. In germline, CDR1 is MNHEY, CDR2 SMNVEV (reference sequence). This CDR3 is 14 amino acids long. This clonotype was detected only a few times. Its antigen is still unknown. The time point here: blood at routine non-recurrence follow-up after resection. Whole RNA obtained from tumor, nontumor lung or frozen PBMC underwent sequencing without sorting. MiXCR was run by TCRdb on the 5' RACE reads, yielding one entry per CDR3 protein. The sample carries under 150,000 distinct CDR3 sequences, 12% recorded once. The V call is TRBV27, the J call TRBJ2-7; perhaps D is TRBD1 or TRBD2 (6 bases each). This sample comprised PBMCs, obtained at follow-up. This receptor was identified in a male donor with early-stage non-small cell lung cancer. CDR3 sequence: CASSGGRGPYEQYF. The CDR3 region has the DNA TGTGCCAGCAGTGGGGGCCGGGGGCCCTACGAGCAGTACTTC.